This T cell receptor beta chain was sequenced in a study of blood T cell repertoires in COVID-19 (dated by TCRdb to 2020 to 2022). Turning to the overall study: Recovered participants in ImmuneRACE Cohort 3 were defined by two consecutive negative NP/OP PCR tests, clearance by a healthcare professional, or resolution of symptoms. Collaborator samples came from the United States, Italy and Spain and covered acute and convalescent phases of COVID-19. The prospective study material was composed of cDNA or gDNA derived from T cells, B-cell-depleted T cells, or PBMCs. The dataset comprised deeply sampled blood TCRbeta repertoires from subjects exposed to, actively infected with, or recovered from COVID-19. The repertoires were released in a freely available public database intended as a resource for research on the immune response to SARS-CoV-2. Samples were obtained from the ongoing ImmuneRACE study (first 160 participants) and from approximately 1,200 subjects provided by 6 global collaborators. Sample metadata almost always included a de-identified subject ID, COVID-19 status, age in years and sex. Where HLA class I and class II types were available, the types were taken from metadata supplied by the sample provider, not from assay-based typing. The paper's findings and limits, for the study overall: The quantity of clinical and demographic metadata differed by source and by participant and was supplied without curation.

Note on this clone: Its antigen remains undetermined. No base quality information exists; no much larger clone differs at one position.

The immunoSEQ Assay, a bias-controlled multiplex PCR, was used to amplify TCRbeta CDR3 regions from genomic DNA. Per the source publication's procedure: The number of nucleated cells in each sample was estimated by amplification of reference gene primers within the assay. Sequence reads were collapsed and filtered to measure the absolute abundance of every unique TCRbeta CDR3 rearrangement. For each sample, productive Simpson clonality was calculated as the square root of Simpson's diversity index over productive rearrangements. As stored in TCRdb, this immuneACCESS dataset retains in-frame rearrangements with V and J assigned. A fraction of the clones does not appear; measured against another copy, unresolved V genes explain less than half of the discrepancy, and the remainder lacks a known reason. That table furnishes V, J and clone size, whereas the DNA furnished D and trimming. The sample data list approximately 240,000 clones, and 85% to 90% of these were observed just once. The top ten clonotypes cover over 3% of the sample.

In the prospective study, participants were about 18 to 95 years old, resided in 24 geographic areas of the United States, and were enrolled through a virtual design. In the prospective study, participants were assigned to cohorts based on the clinical history participants reported in a screening survey and a study questionnaire. In the prospective study, whole blood, serum and a nasopharyngeal or oropharyngeal swab were collected from each participant by mobile phlebotomists. Participants in the prospective study had the option to provide additional blood draws and questionnaires over a roughly 2-month period. Before DNA extraction, blood samples from the prospective study were shipped at room temperature or frozen. This TCR was recovered from a woman between 50 and 59 years old in a cohort exposed to, infected with or recovered from COVID-19 (not recorded which). The sample was PBMCs or T cells enriched from blood (not recorded which).

The nucleotide sequence reads as follows: TGTGCTAGTGGTTTGACTCCGGGTTCTGAAGCTTTCTTT. This gives the protein CASGLTPGSEAFF. The chain couples TRBV12-5 to TRBJ1-1; a confident D gene designation cannot be given. Sequences LGHNT (CDR1) and FRNRAP (CDR2) are obtained from the germline V gene. The CDR3, from cysteine to phenylalanine, totals 13 residues. Only CDR3 DNA is held: 39 bases, read in frame from base 1. V and J lose 2 bases and 6 bases, and a span of 10 bases separates them.